Listed below are T cell receptor beta chains from one sample, sequenced in a study of beta chain features in type 1 diabetes. Only in-frame clones appear in the TCRdb table, and some are missing; sequencing was by immunoSEQ multiplex PCR. The sample lists hundreds of thousands of clones; around an eighth were seen once. The sequenced material came from naive CD4+ T cells from blood. The source is a man aged 18-30 years in good health. Both conserved end residues are trimmed from each CDR3. The order of the fields is V gene, D gene, CDR3 protein. A D gene is named only where the DNA matches it firmly.

v_gene: TRBV4-1
d_gene: NA
CDR3aa: ASSQEFVSSYEQY

v_gene: TRBV10-3
d_gene: TRBD2
CDR3aa: AISDVGTSGTDTQY

v_gene: TRBV4-2
d_gene: NA
CDR3aa: ASSPSGEGIRGNEQF

v_gene: TRBV28
d_gene: NA
CDR3aa: ASSFYQGYYEQY

v_gene: TRBV30
d_gene: TRBD1
CDR3aa: AWRQRDRPSSYNSPLH

v_gene: TRBV5-4
d_gene: NA
CDR3aa: ASSLDPGRRVTEAF

v_gene: TRBV4-2
d_gene: NA
CDR3aa: ASSQTWTRGPNNEQF

v_gene: TRBV7-7
d_gene: NA
CDR3aa: ASSLNFRDEQY

v_gene: TRBV5-1
d_gene: TRBD1
CDR3aa: VSSLIRGQDTQY

v_gene: TRBV5-1
d_gene: TRBD2
CDR3aa: ASSALAGVSKDTQY

v_gene: TRBV6-1
d_gene: TRBD2
CDR3aa: ASRTGGLTDTQY

v_gene: TRBV19
d_gene: NA
CDR3aa: ASSTSGVYVYGYT

v_gene: TRBV7-2
d_gene: NA
CDR3aa: ASSLQGRSTDTQY

v_gene: TRBV28
d_gene: TRBD2
CDR3aa: ASSLPREVFEQY

v_gene: TRBV18
d_gene: NA
CDR3aa: ASLPGPGSGANVLT

v_gene: TRBV11-3
d_gene: NA
CDR3aa: ASSSTGYNEQF

v_gene: TRBV5-1
d_gene: NA
CDR3aa: ASSPGGGYGYT

v_gene: TRBV2
d_gene: TRBD2
CDR3aa: ASSGLAGGLS

v_gene: TRBV7-3
d_gene: NA
CDR3aa: ASSLLSREETQY

v_gene: TRBV2
d_gene: NA
CDR3aa: ASSLRSGANVLT

v_gene: TRBV5-4
d_gene: NA
CDR3aa: ASSFGGVGTGELF

v_gene: TRBV29-1
d_gene: NA
CDR3aa: SVDGGGGYEQY

v_gene: TRBV11-2
d_gene: TRBD2
CDR3aa: ASSASPILAGTYNEQF

v_gene: TRBV18
d_gene: NA
CDR3aa: ASSPLLGGVVSGANVLT

v_gene: TRBV30
d_gene: TRBD1
CDR3aa: AWGLRGNSNQPQH

v_gene: TRBV7-2
d_gene: NA
CDR3aa: ASSLVTHGYT

v_gene: TRBV9
d_gene: NA
CDR3aa: ASSVVPGLGANVLT

v_gene: TRBV28
d_gene: NA
CDR3aa: ASTLKFQVRQETQY

v_gene: TRBV11-3
d_gene: NA
CDR3aa: ASSDRASYTDTQY

v_gene: TRBV5-1
d_gene: TRBD2
CDR3aa: ASSRTSGSISSYEQY

v_gene: TRBV5-1
d_gene: TRBD2
CDR3aa: ASSWALAGGEQY

v_gene: TRBV7-9
d_gene: NA
CDR3aa: ASSNDGGLGNTIY

v_gene: TRBV5-4
d_gene: TRBD2
CDR3aa: ASSGRVAGGLDSYNEQF

v_gene: TRBV4-3
d_gene: NA
CDR3aa: ASSQVQGNYGYT

v_gene: TRBV4-2
d_gene: TRBD1
CDR3aa: ASSQPRQGLSYEQY

v_gene: TRBV13
d_gene: NA
CDR3aa: ASRYSVGGYGYT

v_gene: TRBV5-1
d_gene: NA
CDR3aa: ASTNLYNEQF

v_gene: TRBV6-4
d_gene: NA
CDR3aa: ASSSAAGNYGYT

v_gene: TRBV18
d_gene: TRBD1
CDR3aa: ASSPPARGHTDTQY

v_gene: TRBV5-5
d_gene: NA
CDR3aa: AWTGDSNTGELF

v_gene: TRBV5-1
d_gene: TRBD2
CDR3aa: ASSGLAGASNEQF